The rows below give T cell receptor beta chains drawn from one sample of a study of technical replicates of blood from several donors. Assay: immunoSEQ multiplex PCR; the TCRdb copy retains only in-frame clones and omits some. The sample includes roughly 80,000 clones, roughly 92% of them seen just once. The sequenced material came from T cells isolated from PBMCs. These receptors originate from a human donor in good health. CDR3s include the opening cysteine and the closing phenylalanine or tryptophan. D genes are given only for firm matches. Only some rows state a clone size, as once, few, many or a class for expanded clones.

v_gene	d_gene	abundance	j_gene	CDR3aa	CDR3nt
TRBV5-1	TRBD2	-	TRBJ2-7	CASSLSGTRSYEQYF	TGCGCCAGCAGCTTGAGCGGGACTAGATCCTACGAGCAGTACTTC
TRBV27	TRBD2	-	TRBJ2-3	CASKSGRSTDTQYF	TGTGCCAGCAAAAGCGGGAGGAGCACAGATACGCAGTATTTT
TRBV9	-	-	TRBJ2-3	CASSVGTNTDTQYF	TGTGCCAGCAGCGTAGGGACTAACACAGATACGCAGTATTTT
TRBV6-1	-	-	TRBJ1-3	CASNLLRTSGNTIYF	TGTGCCAGCAATCTCCTCAGGACATCTGGAAACACCATATATTTT
TRBV30	-	-	TRBJ1-2	CAWSLAVYGYTF	TGTGCCTGGAGTCTGGCAGTTTATGGCTACACCTTC
TRBV28	-	-	TRBJ2-3	CASSRDFSTDTQYF	TGTGCCAGCAGCCGAGATTTTAGCACAGATACGCAGTATTTT
TRBV13	TRBD1	-	TRBJ2-7	CASGTGTGPYEQYF	TGTGCCAGCGGGACCGGGACAGGACCCTACGAGCAGTACTTC
TRBV18	-	-	TRBJ1-3	CASSEGTASGNTIYF	TGTGCCAGCTCAGAGGGGACTGCCTCTGGAAACACCATATATTTT
TRBV9	-	-	TRBJ1-4	CASSVESGSGFNEKLFF	TGTGCCAGCAGCGTAGAGTCCGGGAGCGGATTTAATGAAAAACTGTTTTTT
TRBV6-1	-	once	TRBJ1-2	CASSRGPLRYTF	TGTGCCAGCAGCCGGGGTCCTCTACGCTACACCTTC
TRBV28	TRBD1	-	TRBJ2-7	CASSFPGTGNYEQYF	TGTGCCAGCAGTTTCCCTGGGACAGGGAACTACGAGCAGTACTTC
TRBV6-1	-	-	TRBJ1-5	CASNNLERDQPQHF	TGTGCCAGCAACAATTTGGAGAGAGATCAGCCCCAGCATTTT
TRBV5-1	TRBD2	-	TRBJ2-7	CASSSGLAGGSEQYF	TGCGCCAGCAGCTCGGGACTAGCGGGAGGATCCGAGCAGTACTTC
TRBV28	-	-	TRBJ2-2	CASSSGLTNTGELFF	TGTGCCAGCAGTTCCGGACTAACCAACACCGGGGAGCTGTTTTTT
TRBV5-1	TRBD1	-	TRBJ1-1	CASSLGDSFNTEAFF	TGCGCCAGCAGCCTGGGGGACAGTTTTAACACTGAAGCTTTCTTT
TRBV9	TRBD2	-	TRBJ2-3	CASSFSGNTDTQYF	TGTGCCAGCAGTTTTAGCGGGAACACAGATACGCAGTATTTT
TRBV11-2	-	-	TRBJ2-3	CASSLNAGSTDTQYF	TGTGCCAGCAGCTTGAATGCGGGGAGCACAGATACGCAGTATTTT
TRBV2	TRBD2	-	TRBJ2-6	CASWGGSRTGANVLTF	TGTGCCAGCTGGGGCGGGAGCCGTACTGGGGCCAACGTCCTGACTTTC
TRBV4-3	-	-	TRBJ2-7	CASSQENRHEQYF	TGCGCCAGCAGCCAAGAAAACAGACACGAGCAGTACTTC
TRBV7-3	-	-	TRBJ2-3	CASSRDSFTDTQYF	TGTGCCAGCAGCAGGGACTCTTTCACAGATACGCAGTATTTT
TRBV6-1	TRBD2	-	TRBJ2-1	CASSAQTSGRGHEQFF	TGTGCCAGCAGTGCTCAAACTAGCGGGAGAGGTCATGAGCAGTTCTTC
TRBV4-3	-	-	TRBJ2-1	CASSQLPPGGENNEQFF	TGCGCCAGCAGCCAACTCCCCCCTGGGGGCGAAAACAATGAGCAGTTCTTC
TRBV30	-	-	TRBJ1-3	CAWVPESGVLGNTIYF	TGTGCCTGGGTGCCCGAGTCGGGGGTCCTAGGAAACACCATATATTTT
TRBV9	-	-	TRBJ2-1	CASSVETGSRNEQFF	TGTGCCAGCAGCGTGGAAACCGGGTCCCGAAATGAGCAGTTCTTC
TRBV7-3	-	-	TRBJ2-1	CASSLMEASEQFF	TGTGCCAGCAGCTTAATGGAGGCCAGTGAGCAGTTCTTC
TRBV19	TRBD1	-	TRBJ1-2	CASSSRDRDGYTF	TGTGCCAGTAGTTCACGGGACAGGGATGGCTACACCTTC
TRBV5-1	-	few	TRBJ2-1	CASSSEGSVWNEQFF	TGCGCCAGCAGCTCGGAGGGGAGTGTGTGGAATGAGCAGTTCTTC
TRBV7-2	TRBD1	-	TRBJ1-5	CASSYRTGGDQPQHF	TGTGCCAGCAGCTACAGGACAGGGGGCGATCAGCCCCAGCATTTT
TRBV27	-	-	TRBJ1-4	CASSLWAGSIRTNEKLFF	TGTGCCAGCAGTTTATGGGCAGGGTCTATACGGACTAATGAAAAACTGTTTTTT
TRBV4-1	TRBD2	-	TRBJ2-3	CASSQQFMGLAGGKDTQYF	TGCGCCAGCAGCCAACAGTTCATGGGACTAGCGGGAGGGAAAGATACGCAGTATTTT
TRBV4-1	-	once	TRBJ1-2	CASSLLWSPIDGYTF	TGCGCCAGCAGCCTCCTGTGGTCACCTATTGATGGCTACACCTTC
TRBV5-6	-	-	TRBJ2-7	CASSSTNEVPYEQYF	TGTGCCAGCAGCTCGACTAACGAGGTCCCCTACGAGCAGTACTTC
TRBV19	TRBD2	-	TRBJ2-5	CASSQGLAEETQYF	TGTGCCAGTAGCCAGGGACTAGCGGAAGAGACCCAGTACTTC
TRBV19	TRBD1	-	TRBJ2-3	CASSIERTGWGYTTDTQYF	TGTGCCAGTAGTATCGAAAGGACAGGATGGGGTTATACAACAGATACGCAGTATTTT
TRBV4-1	TRBD2	-	TRBJ2-1	CASSQDAGGRGDEQFF	TGCGCCAGCAGCCAAGATGCTGGCGGGAGAGGTGATGAGCAGTTCTTC
TRBV11-3	-	-	TRBJ2-2	CASSLDSGELLVGGELFF	TGTGCCAGCAGCTTAGATTCGGGGGAGCTGCTCGTAGGCGGGGAGCTGTTTTTT
TRBV19	TRBD1	once	TRBJ2-1	CASSMGQGAFNEQFF	TGTGCCAGTAGTATGGGACAGGGGGCCTTCAATGAGCAGTTCTTC
TRBV30	TRBD2	few	TRBJ2-5	CAWSGGAGDGETQYF	TGTGCCTGGAGTGGAGGTGCGGGAGACGGGGAGACCCAGTACTTC
TRBV28	-	once	TRBJ2-7	CASSLSGVAYEQYF	TGTGCCAGCAGCCTATCGGGGGTGGCCTACGAGCAGTACTTC
TRBV4-1	-	-	TRBJ2-1	CASSQQTLNEQFF	TGCGCCAGCAGCCAACAAACTCTTAATGAGCAGTTCTTC
TRBV5-1	-	-	TRBJ2-7	CASSLVVAYEQYF	TGCGCCAGCAGCTTGGTGGTAGCCTACGAGCAGTACTTC
TRBV15	-	-	TRBJ2-1	CATSRDEDEQFF	TGTGCCACCAGCAGAGATGAGGATGAGCAGTTCTTC
TRBV13	-	-	TRBJ2-7	CASSFFSYEQYF	TGTGCCAGCAGCTTCTTCTCCTACGAGCAGTACTTC
TRBV7-9	-	-	TRBJ2-1	CASSLAGVWYNEQFF	TGTGCCAGCAGCTTAGCGGGAGTATGGTACAATGAGCAGTTCTTC
TRBV11-3	TRBD1	-	TRBJ2-7	CASSFDRGYEQYF	TGTGCCAGCAGCTTCGACAGGGGATACGAGCAGTACTTC
TRBV4-3	-	-	TRBJ2-1	CASSGRDYNEQFF	TGCGCCAGCAGCGGCCGGGACTACAATGAGCAGTTCTTC
TRBV4-1	-	-	TRBJ1-5	CASSQVGLRVGQPQHF	TGCGCCAGCAGCCAAGTGGGTCTCAGGGTGGGGCAGCCCCAGCATTTT
TRBV6-1	-	few	TRBJ2-7	CASSAVRGYEQYF	TGTGCCAGCAGTGCAGTTAGGGGTTACGAGCAGTACTTC
TRBV6-5	-	-	TRBJ2-1	CASSYAEDLRNEQFF	TGTGCCAGCAGTTACGCAGAGGATTTACGCAATGAGCAGTTCTTC
TRBV6-5	-	-	TRBJ1-5	CASSYSEGDQPQHF	TGTGCCAGCAGTTACTCAGAGGGGGATCAGCCCCAGCATTTT
TRBV9	-	-	TRBJ2-1	CASSETSANEQFF	TGTGCCAGCAGCGAAACAAGTGCCAATGAGCAGTTCTTC
TRBV2	TRBD1	-	TRBJ2-7	CASYRGPPSYEQYF	TGTGCCAGCTATAGGGGGCCCCCATCCTACGAGCAGTACTTC
TRBV4-2	-	-	TRBJ1-4	CASSQDGRSTNEKLFF	TGTGCCAGCAGCCAAGATGGGAGATCAACTAATGAAAAACTGTTTTTT
TRBV5-6	-	-	TRBJ1-2	CASSTPDRLDGYTF	TGTGCCAGCAGCACCCCTGACAGGTTGGATGGCTACACCTTC
TRBV5-1	TRBD2	-	TRBJ2-1	CASSLSPAGVSYNEQFF	TGCGCCAGCAGCTTGTCTCCGGCGGGAGTTTCCTACAATGAGCAGTTCTTC
TRBV14	TRBD1	-	TRBJ2-1	CASSALPGQGHNEQFF	TGTGCCAGCAGCGCGCTTCCGGGACAGGGACACAATGAGCAGTTCTTC
TRBV6-5	TRBD2	-	TRBJ2-7	CASRPGLATYEQYF	TGTGCCAGCAGACCGGGACTAGCGACCTACGAGCAGTACTTC
TRBV19	TRBD1	-	TRBJ2-5	CASSIGTGGETQYF	TGTGCCAGTAGTATAGGGACAGGCGGAGAGACCCAGTACTTC
TRBV5-4	TRBD1	-	TRBJ2-2	CASSSGQGGWTGELFF	TGTGCCAGCAGCTCCGGACAGGGAGGCTGGACCGGGGAGCTGTTTTTT
TRBV6-5	TRBD1	-	TRBJ2-7	CASSPGQGTYEQYF	TGTGCCAGCAGTCCCGGACAGGGCACCTACGAGCAGTACTTC